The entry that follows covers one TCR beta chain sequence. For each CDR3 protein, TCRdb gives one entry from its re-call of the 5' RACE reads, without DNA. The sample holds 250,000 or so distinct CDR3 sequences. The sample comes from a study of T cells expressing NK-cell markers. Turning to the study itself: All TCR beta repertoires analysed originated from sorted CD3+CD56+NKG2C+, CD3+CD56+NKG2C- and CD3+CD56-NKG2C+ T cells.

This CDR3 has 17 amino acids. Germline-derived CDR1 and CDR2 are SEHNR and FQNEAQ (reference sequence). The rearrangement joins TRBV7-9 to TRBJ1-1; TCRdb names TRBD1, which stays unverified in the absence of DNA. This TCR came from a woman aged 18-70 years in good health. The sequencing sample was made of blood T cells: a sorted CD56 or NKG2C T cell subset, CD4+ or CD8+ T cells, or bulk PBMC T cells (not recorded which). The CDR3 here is CASSFYSGNRLNTEAFF.